This TCR beta chain derives from a study of cytomegalovirus exposure and HLA in healthy donors. This clone was recorded once. Its antigen remains unknown. Trimming took 5 bases from V and 2 from J; bases not matched to a gene: 11. Germline values: CDR1 MDHEN, CDR2 SYDVKM. The CDR3 covers 17 residues. The donors were members of the validation cohort, which comprised about 130 subjects and was separate from the first cohort of roughly 700 subjects. Findings of the study overall: It was found in a later analysis that first-cohort TCR clusters tended to co-occur in the roughly 120 validation repertoires. CMV antigen specificity was confirmed in vitro for three CMV-associated chains. There were about 160 TCR beta chains listed as cytomegalovirus-associated.

The assay was immunoSEQ multiplex PCR, and TCRdb's table has in-frame clones only and misses some. The table includes nearly 200,000 clones, 84% detected once. What was sequenced was PBMCs. This chain connects TRBV28 to TRBJ1-1; 10 nucleotides line up with TRBD1. This clonotype was obtained from a woman aged 30 to 39 in good health and CMV-seropositive. CDR3 bases: TGTGCCAGCAGTACGGCCGGGACAGGGGTAAGAAACACTGAAGCTTTCTTT. This encodes CASSTAGTGVRNTEAFF. The whole variable domain, filled in from reference TRBV28 and TRBJ1-1, reads DVKVTQSSRYLVKRTGEKVFLECVQDMDHENMFWYRQDPGLGLRLIYFSYDVKMKEKGDIPEGYSVSREKKERFSLILESASTNQTSMYLCASSTAGTGVRNTEAFFGQGTRLTVV.